This is a list of T cell receptor beta chains from one sample in a study of blood T cell repertoires in COVID-19. Assay: immunoSEQ multiplex PCR; the TCRdb copy retains only in-frame clones and omits some. The sample consists of about 260,000 clones, 86% of them appearing once. The specimen sequenced was peripheral blood. The source of these receptors is a man aged 40-50 years who had recovered from COVID-19. Each CDR3 is given with its conserved first and last residue. D genes are given only for firm matches. The size of a clone is reported for some rows only, either as once, few or many, or as a class for expanded clones.

NA TRBJ2-1 NA TRBV12-3/TRBV12-4 TGTGCCAGCAGGACTAGTGACGGGAATGAGCAGTTCTTC CASRTSDGNEQFF
NA TRBJ2-7 NA TRBV19 TGTGCCAGTAGTAGGGGAAGGGGTTACGAGCAGTACTTC CASSRGRGYEQYF
NA TRBJ1-4 NA TRBV7-7 TGTGCCAGCAGCCCGGGTGTTGGTGAAAAACTGTTTTTT CASSPGVGEKLFF
TRBD1 TRBJ1-3 NA TRBV7-9 TGTGCCAGCAGCCGTGGACAGGGTCCCGCTTTGGTGTACACCATATATTTT CASSRGQGPALVYTIYF
TRBD1 TRBJ1-2 NA TRBV5-4 TGTGCCAGCAGGGGGGGACAGGCACTTTTTGGCTACACCTTC CASRGGQALFGYTF
NA TRBJ2-4 NA TRBV5-1 TGCGCCAGCAGCTTGGGGCCGTTGAGGGCATTAGCCAAAAACATTCAGTACTTC CASSLGPLRALAKNIQYF
NA TRBJ2-3 NA TRBV25-1 TGTGCCAGCTCTGAACCGGGACTGCCGCAGTATTTT CASSEPGLPQYF
TRBD1 TRBJ2-5 NA TRBV11-3 TGTGCCAGCAGCTTAGGGACAGGGGGCCAAGAGACCCAGTACTTC CASSLGTGGQETQYF
TRBD1 TRBJ1-6 NA TRBV6-6 TGTGCCAGCAGTTACGGGACGACAGGGAATAATTCACCCCTCCACTTT CASSYGTTGNNSPLHF
TRBD2 TRBJ2-5 NA TRBV24-1 TGTGCCACCAGTGATCCCAGCGGGGGGGCAGAGACCCAGTACTTC CATSDPSGGAETQYF
NA TRBJ1-1 NA TRBV5-6 TGTGCCAGCAGCTTGGGACTGAGGCACACTGAAGCTTTCTTT CASSLGLRHTEAFF
NA TRBJ2-7 NA TRBV3-1/TRBV3-2 TGTGCCAGCAGCTTGAGAGGGACTGCGGGAAGAAGCGAGCAGTACTTC CASSLRGTAGRSEQYF
NA TRBJ1-1 NA TRBV7-9 TGTGCCAGCAGCTTAGAGGGACAAACCAACACTGAAGCTTTCTTT CASSLEGQTNTEAFF
NA TRBJ2-7 NA TRBV10-2 TGCGCCAGCGGGGCCTCGGGCGAGCAGTACTTC CASGASGEQYF
TRBD2 TRBJ2-5 NA TRBV5-5 TGTGCCAGCAGCTTACTAGCGGGGGGCCAAGAGACCCAGTACTTC CASSLLAGGQETQYF
NA TRBJ1-6 NA TRBV5-1 TGCGCCAGCACCCTTGGCTTGGCCGGCGAGGATTCACCCCTCCACTTT CASTLGLAGEDSPLHF
NA TRBJ2-1 NA TRBV18 TGTGCCAGCTCACCAACCCTAGCGTTGAAAAATGAGCAGTTCTTC CASSPTLALKNEQFF
NA TRBJ2-7 NA TRBV11-1 TGTGCCAGCAGCTTAGCCCCAGCTGGGGGGGAGCAGTACTTC CASSLAPAGGEQYF
NA TRBJ1-1 NA TRBV6-5 TGTGCCAGCAGTTACTCAATGGTCAGGGGCGAAGCTTTCTTT CASSYSMVRGEAFF
TRBD2 TRBJ2-1 NA TRBV2 TGTGCCAGCAGAATAGCGGGGGGGCCCAATGAGCAGTTCTTC CASRIAGGPNEQFF
NA TRBJ1-1 NA TRBV27 TGTGCCAGCAGTCCCCAGGGAAGAGGTGTTATGGCTTTCTTT CASSPQGRGVMAFF
NA TRBJ1-5 NA TRBV5-8 TGTGCCAGCAGCTTGGGCGACAATTTCAATCAGCCCCAGCATTTT CASSLGDNFNQPQHF
NA TRBJ2-3 once TRBV30 TGTGCCTGGAGTGGGGCCCTTTCCGGGACTTCGCCAGATACGCAGTATTTT CAWSGALSGTSPDTQYF
NA TRBJ1-2 NA TRBV5-6 TGTGCCAGCAGCCATCCCTTAGCAGAGAAGAACTATGGCTACACCTTC CASSHPLAEKNYGYTF
NA TRBJ2-7 NA TRBV6-2/TRBV6-3 TGTGCCAGCAGTTACCGGGAGACTAGTCCTCTAGGGTACGAGCAGTACTTC CASSYRETSPLGYEQYF
NA TRBJ1-1 once TRBV7-8 TGTGCCAGCAGCGGAAACGGACAGCAGAACACTGAAGCTTTCTTT CASSGNGQQNTEAFF
NA TRBJ2-1 NA TRBV27 TGTGCCAGCAGTCCCCAGGACTACTCTGAGCAGTTCTTC CASSPQDYSEQFF
NA TRBJ2-7 NA TRBV6-5 TGTGCCAGCAGTTACCTTTCGGGGGGCGGCGACGAGCAGTACTTC CASSYLSGGGDEQYF
TRBD2 TRBJ2-1 few TRBV10-1 TGCGCCAGCAGTGAGTACTGGCGGGGGGCCCCTAATGAGCAGTTCTTC CASSEYWRGAPNEQFF
NA TRBJ2-5 NA TRBV11-2 TGTGCCAGCAGCTTAGTGCGCCGCCCTCAAGAGACCCAGTACTTC CASSLVRRPQETQYF
NA TRBJ2-1 NA TRBV4-3 TGCGCCAGCAGCCAAGAGTTAACAGCTCTTAGCTCCTACAATGAGCAGTTCTTC CASSQELTALSSYNEQFF
NA TRBJ1-1 NA TRBV29-1 TGCAGCGCCGCCCCTTGGAGGGGCACTGAAGCTTTCTTT CSAAPWRGTEAFF
NA TRBJ2-2 NA TRBV5-8 TGTGCCAGCAGCTTGGAGGGAGCTGCGACCGGGGAGCTGTTTTTT CASSLEGAATGELFF
TRBD2 TRBJ2-1 NA TRBV6-5 TGTGCCAGCAGTTTGTCTAGCGGGAGCTCCTACAATGAGCAGTTCTTC CASSLSSGSSYNEQFF
NA TRBJ1-5 NA TRBV2 TGTGCCAGCAATTTCGGACAGCTCAATCAGCCCCAGCATTTT CASNFGQLNQPQHF
NA TRBJ2-1 NA TRBV6-6 TGTGCCAGCAGTTCCCCCCGGGGGTCTCTCTTC CASSSPRGSLF
NA TRBJ1-2 NA TRBV7-2 TGTGCCAGCAGCTTAGCGCTTAGGACAGTTGGTTCGGGTGGCTACACCTTC CASSLALRTVGSGGYTF